The 9 T cell receptor beta chains listed next were all sequenced from one sample in a study of blood T cells in healthy people across ages. Alongside a J-beta primer mix, a sample-barcoded 5' primer served in a second PCR lasting about 7 to 11 cycles. Via MiXCR, TCRdb re-called the 5' RACE reads, giving one row per CDR3 protein. Altogether roughly 1.5 million distinct CDR3 sequences are present, 40% to 45% being singletons, with the ten largest covering about 3.8%. Sequencing input: blood. These receptors all stem from a woman under 30 in good health.

This chain connects TRBV27 to TRBJ2-2; D call uncertain. CDR3 length: 13 residues. V was clipped by 5 bases and J by 2 bases, with 6 bases between them. Per the germline V gene, CDR1 is MNHEY and CDR2 is SMNVEV (reference sequence). The CDR3 nucleotides read TGTGCCAGCAGTACAACAAACACCGGGGAGCTGTTTTTT. Translation: CASSTTNTGELFF.

The gene calls are TRBV7-2 and TRBJ1-6, with 12 bases identical to TRBD1. From germline, CDR1 is SGHTA and CDR2 FQGNSA. V was pared by 1 base and J by 10 bases, with 8 bases of the junction left unmatched. CDR3 length: 17 amino acids. The CDR3 region has the DNA TGTGCCAGCAGCTTAGATCTCGGGACAGGGGGCGCGTCACCCCTCCACTTT. It codes for CASSLDLGTGGASPLHF.

This chain uses TRBV7-2 with TRBJ1-4; weak D call: TRBD1 (5 bases). The CDR3 totals 16 residues. The germline V gene encodes CDR1 SGHTA and CDR2 FQGNSA. The ends were cut back, 0 bases at V and 6 bases at J, with 14 bases in the middle. CDR3 DNA: TGTGCCAGCAGCTTAGCACCGGGGCCTGGGGATGAAAAACTGTTTTTT. It yields the protein CASSLAPGPGDEKLFF.

The J gene is TRBJ1-2, the V gene TRBV9, with D possibly matching TRBD1 (6 bases). The CDR3 loop spans 20 amino acids. Trimming left V 0 bases short and J 1 base short, with 25 bases between. CDR1 is SGDLS, CDR2 YYNGEE, per germline. CDR3 amino acids: CASSVEGLTGHPSINYGYTF. The CDR3 DNA is TGTGCCAGCAGCGTAGAAGGATTGACGGGACACCCTTCAATTAACTATGGCTACACCTTC.

The CDR3, as DNA: TGTGCCAGCAGTTACTCGGCAGGGGGGGACACTGAAGCTTTCTTT. It is translated as CASSYSAGGDTEAFF. The chain joins TRBV6-5 to TRBJ1-1, with 7 bases fitting TRBD1. This CDR3 is 15 amino acids long. The ends lost 0 bases at V and 3 bases at J; junction bases unmatched: 4. CDR1 and CDR2 (germline): MNHEY, SVGAGI.

The chain links TRBV5-1 to TRBJ2-3; tentative D call: TRBD1 (6 bases). The CDR3 covers 14 residues. The germline gives CDR1 SGHRS, CDR2 YFSETQ. V was pared by 7 bases and J by 2 bases, with 14 bases between. CDR3 nucleotides: TGCGCCAGCTGCCGTTGGGGGCCCACAGATACGCAGTATTTT. Protein: CASCRWGPTDTQYF.

In this sample, this clonotype turned up many times. The junction shows a germline mismatch at one end, possibly a read error. The chain carries TRBV5-1 and TRBJ1-2; unclear D gene. Germline V gene lookup returns CDR1 SGHRS and CDR2 YFSETQ. This CDR3 has 13 amino acids. CDR3 in DNA: TGTGCCAGCAGTCAGACGGGTACCTATGGCTACACCTTC. Residues: CASSQTGTYGYTF.

The chain combines TRBV13 with TRBJ2-4; 7 nucleotides match TRBD2. Germline lookup yields CDR1 PRHDT and CDR2 FYEKMQ (reference sequence). CDR3 length: 20 amino acids. V was clipped by 2 bases and J by 0 bases; unmatched bases: 16. This chain's CDR3 is CASSLTTLFTSEIAKNIQYF. In DNA, the CDR3 is TGTGCCAGCAGCTTAACGACCTTGTTCACTAGCGAGATAGCCAAAAACATTCAGTACTTC.

The chain joins TRBV4-1 to TRBJ2-5; the D is unclear. The tail of the sequence fits TRBJ2-7 better, so the J call may be wrong. There are 13 residues in the CDR3. Germline values: CDR1 MGHRA, CDR2 YSYEKL. In DNA, the CDR3 is TGCGCCAGCAGCCTAGTCGGGCTCTCCGAGCAGTACTTC. It translates to CASSLVGLSEQYF.